This passage covers 3 T cell receptor beta chains from one sample sequenced in a study of T cells in Graves' hyperthyroidism and ophthalmopathy. RNA transcripts were the template for amplifying TCR beta CDR3 regions. First-round RT-PCR of the TCR CDR3 relied on the HTBI primer set. TCRdb reprocessed the multiplex PCR reads via MiXCR and lists one record per CDR3 protein. Of hundreds of thousands of distinct CDR3 sequences in the sample, about 14% were seen once. Material: blood. These receptors all stem from a woman younger than 45 with Graves' hyperthyroidism.

The chain links TRBV7-9 to TRBJ1-4; D is undetermined. V lost 2 bases and J lost 5, with 9 bases in between. The CDR3 is made up of 14 amino acids. Germline CDR1 and CDR2: SEHNR and FQNEAQ (reference sequence). The CDR3 DNA sequence: TGTGCCAGCAGCTTACCCGGGATCAATGAAAAACTGTTTTTT. Translation: CASSLPGINEKLFF.

This clonotype was seen only a few times. This chain connects TRBV30 to TRBJ2-1; possibly TRBD2 for D (6 bases). V was cut by 8 bases and J by 8 bases, with 19 bases left in between. Germline V gives CDR1 GTSNPN, CDR2 SVGIG (reference sequence). This CDR3 has 13 residues. The CDR3 coding sequence is TGTGCCAGCACCGGAGGGATAATCTATGAGCAGTTCTTC. Its protein product is CASTGGIIYEQFF.

This clonotype has a count of ten or more. The rearrangement uses TRBV28 and TRBJ1-6, with 7 nucleotides matching TRBD1. The V and J ends lost 8 bases and 7 bases, in that order; junction bases with no gene match: 5. This CDR3 has 13 amino acids. CDR1 MDHEN and CDR2 SYDVKM come from the germline V gene. The CDR3 spells CASSDRPNSPLHF. CDR3 nucleotides: TGTGCCAGCTCGGACAGGCCCAATTCACCCCTCCACTTT.